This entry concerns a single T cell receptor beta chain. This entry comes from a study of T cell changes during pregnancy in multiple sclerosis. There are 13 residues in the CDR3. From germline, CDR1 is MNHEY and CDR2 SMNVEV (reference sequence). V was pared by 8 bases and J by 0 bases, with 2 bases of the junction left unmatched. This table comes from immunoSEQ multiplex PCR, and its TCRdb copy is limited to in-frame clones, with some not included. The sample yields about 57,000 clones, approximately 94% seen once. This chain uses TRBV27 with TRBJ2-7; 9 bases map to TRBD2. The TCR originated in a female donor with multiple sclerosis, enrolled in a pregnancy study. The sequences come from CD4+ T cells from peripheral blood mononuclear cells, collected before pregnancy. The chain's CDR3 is CASRLADSYEQYF. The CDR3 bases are TGTGCCAGCCGACTAGCGGACTCCTACGAGCAGTACTTC.